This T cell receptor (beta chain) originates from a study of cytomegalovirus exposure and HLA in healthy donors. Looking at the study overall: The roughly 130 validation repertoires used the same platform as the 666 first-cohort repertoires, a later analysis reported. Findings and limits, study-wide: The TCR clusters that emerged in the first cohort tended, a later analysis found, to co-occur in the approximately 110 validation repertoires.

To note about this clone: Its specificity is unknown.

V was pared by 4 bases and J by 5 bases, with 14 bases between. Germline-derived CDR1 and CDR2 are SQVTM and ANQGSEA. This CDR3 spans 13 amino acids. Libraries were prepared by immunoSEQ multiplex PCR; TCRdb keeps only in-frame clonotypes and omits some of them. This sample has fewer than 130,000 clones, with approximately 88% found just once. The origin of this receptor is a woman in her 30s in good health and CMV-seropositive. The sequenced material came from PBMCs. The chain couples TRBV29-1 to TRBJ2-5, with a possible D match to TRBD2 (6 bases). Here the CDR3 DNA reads TGCAGCGTTGTCGGGGGTAGGGGTGAGACCCAGTACTTC. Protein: CSVVGGRGETQYF.